This record covers a single T cell receptor (beta chain). The data were taken from a study of blood T cell repertoires in COVID-19. Looking at the study overall: Specimens from acute and convalescent COVID-19 originated in the United States, Italy and Spain. In each case, the material was cDNA or gDNA derived from T cells, B-cell-depleted T cells, or PBMCs.

In the source study's methods: Amplification from reference gene primers served as the basis for estimated nucleated cell counts. Here immunoSEQ multiplex PCR was the method, and the copy in TCRdb shows in-frame clones only, minus some. V and J calls and clone size are given by that table; D and trimming were obtained from the DNA. The top ten clones hold around an eighth of a sample with fewer than 95,000 clones, about two thirds of them seen once. Germline CDR1 reads GTSNPN; CDR2 reads SVGIG (reference sequence). The CDR3 sequence is 15 residues long. V was clipped by 3 bases and J by 3 bases; unmatched bases: 8.

Sample: peripheral blood. The V gene is TRBV30, the J gene TRBJ1-5, with 7 bases fitting TRBD1. The sequence came from a woman of 80 years or more with acute or convalescent COVID-19. CDR3: CAWSHGTASNQPQHF. In nucleotides, the CDR3 is TGTGCCTGGAGCCATGGGACAGCTTCCAATCAGCCCCAGCATTTT.